This TCR beta chain was observed in a study of blood T cell repertoires in COVID-19. There are 14 residues in the CDR3. CDR1 and CDR2 from the germline V gene are SGHVS and FQNEAQ. Trimming cost V 4 bases and J 4 bases, with 13 bases left between them. The table came from immunoSEQ multiplex PCR; TCRdb's copy has only in-frame clones and leaves some out. The sample has more than 300,000 clones; about 87% are singletons. The V and J genes are TRBV7-8 and TRBJ1-2, with D hard to call. This sequence was found in a woman between 50 and 59 years old with COVID-19, enrolled during active disease. Sequences were obtained from peripheral blood. The CDR3 sequence: CASSSKTEPYGYTF. CDR3 in DNA: TGTGCCAGCAGCTCTAAAACAGAACCCTATGGCTACACCTTC. The full variable domain, completed using reference TRBV7-8 and TRBJ1-2, is GAGVSQSPRYKVAKRGQDVALRCDPISGHVSLFWYQQALGQGPEFLTYFQNEAQLDKSGLPSDRFFAERPEGSVSTLKIQRTQQEDSAVYLCASSSKTEPYGYTFGSGTRLTVV.